This T cell receptor beta chain was recovered during a study of T cells in localized non-small cell lung cancer. General study results and limits: Higher adjacent-lung clonality was associated with shorter survival. Among the tissues sampled, uninvolved adjacent lung had the highest T cell clonality, above tumor.

The trim removed 2 bases at V and 3 bases at J, leaving 2 bases unmatched. The V gene's germline CDR1 is MNHEY and CDR2 SMNVEV (reference sequence). The CDR3 totals 14 residues. Points on this clone: Antigen specificity is unknown.

Here immunoSEQ multiplex PCR was the method, and the copy in TCRdb shows in-frame clones only, minus some. The data contain some 54,000 clones, roughly 80% of them singletons. The sequencing here drew on PBMCs, taken before any cancer treatment. This TCR was sampled from a woman aged 35 to 69 with stage II lung adenocarcinoma. This chain joins TRBV27 and TRBJ1-2, with 8 bases fitting TRBD1. The CDR3 protein is CASSLTRGHYGYTF. CDR3 DNA sequence: TGTGCCAGCAGTTTAACCAGGGGGCACTATGGCTACACCTTC.